The source of this T cell receptor beta chain is a study of a mutant IDH1 vaccine in newly diagnosed glioma. Study-level information: Patients got their first vaccination 4-6 weeks after radiotherapy alone, or with temozolomide cycles. Patients got radiotherapy, temozolomide, or both beforehand, and most got both. General study points: Vaccination induced immune responses in around 93% of patients.

Sequenced by immunoSEQ multiplex PCR; TCRdb stores in-frame clones only, minus some. The sample carries approximately 70,000 clones, over 75% recorded once. This clone occurred once. Antigen: not known. With 0 bases clipped from V and 8 bases from J, the junction kept 11 bases outside the gene matches. The V gene's germline CDR1 is SGHVS and CDR2 FQNEAQ. The CDR3 is 17 amino acids. Time point given: week 23, last vaccination. Vaccination used 300 ug of mutant IDH1 20-mer peptide per dose, with topical imiquimod. Each donor presented with a new WHO grade 3 or 4 astrocytoma that tested IDH1-mutant and showed ATRX loss.

The V and J genes are TRBV7-8 and TRBJ1-2; TRBD1 agrees at 11 bases. This receptor was obtained from a man aged 18-30 years with glioma. Sequenced material: PBMCs, taken from a glioma patient whose treatment included an IDH1 peptide vaccine. The CDR3 is CASSLASRGTGGDGYTF. In DNA, the CDR3 is TGTGCCAGCAGCTTAGCGAGTCGTGGGACAGGGGGTGACGGCTACACCTTC. The complete variable domain, with remaining parts taken from reference TRBV7-8 and TRBJ1-2, reads GAGVSQSPRYKVAKRGQDVALRCDPISGHVSLFWYQQALGQGPEFLTYFQNEAQLDKSGLPSDRFFAERPEGSVSTLKIQRTQQEDSAVYLCASSLASRGTGGDGYTFGSGTRLTVV.